By share, the clone carrying this TCR beta chain counts as medium-sized (0.01 to 0.1%). Antigen: not known. Germline lookup yields CDR1 LNHNV and CDR2 YYDKDF (reference sequence). This CDR3 spans 18 amino acids. Trimming at V came to 4 bases and at J to 0 bases, leaving 12 bases not matched to a gene. Cultured CD4+ T-cell DNA underwent Oncomine TCR Beta short-read sequencing. TCRdb reanalysed the PCR reads using MiXCR and keeps one entry per CDR3 protein. The repertoire holds about 2,600 distinct CDR3 sequences, with around 40% as singletons. The data derive from a study of vaccination and CD4 T cells after COVID-19. Treatment noted: roughly 11-day PBMC culture with coronavirus spike peptide pools or control peptides (ViraFEST assay). Collection of the unexposed donor's CD4+ T cells took place before the COVID-19 pandemic (2011-2018).

V usage is TRBV15 and J usage is TRBJ2-7; 10 bases are a match to TRBD2. The sample was CD4+ T cells from blood, cultured in vitro. The clonotype was recovered from a human donor in good health. CDR3 DNA: TGTGCCACCAGCACACTACCGGGACTAGCGATCAACTCCTACGAGCAGTACTTC. Its protein product is CATSTLPGLAINSYEQYF.